This TCR beta chain appears in the sequencing data of a study of blood T cell repertoires in COVID-19. Background on the study: Acute and convalescent COVID-19 samples came from the United States, Italy and Spain. The analysed material was cDNA or gDNA that came from T cells, B-cell-depleted T cells, or PBMCs.

In the original processing: From reference gene primer amplification, estimates of nucleated cell counts were derived. Repertoires were generated with immunoSEQ multiplex PCR, while TCRdb's copy carries only in-frame clones and drops some. The D gene and trimming were derived from the DNA, and the V and J assignments and clone size from that table. The data hold some 350,000 clones, with less than 90% observed a single time. The V end lost 0 bases, the J end lost 5 bases, and 13 bases lay between the germline ends. The CDR3 spans 15 residues. The germline V gene encodes CDR1 LNHNV and CDR2 YYDKDF (reference sequence).

The receptor was isolated from a woman in her 30s who had recovered from COVID-19. V is TRBV15 and J is TRBJ1-1; no definite D call. Source material: PBMCs or T cells enriched from blood (not recorded which). CDR3 sequence: CATSRDNPPGTEAFF. For the CDR3, the DNA is TGTGCCACCAGCAGAGATAACCCCCCGGGAACTGAAGCTTTCTTT.